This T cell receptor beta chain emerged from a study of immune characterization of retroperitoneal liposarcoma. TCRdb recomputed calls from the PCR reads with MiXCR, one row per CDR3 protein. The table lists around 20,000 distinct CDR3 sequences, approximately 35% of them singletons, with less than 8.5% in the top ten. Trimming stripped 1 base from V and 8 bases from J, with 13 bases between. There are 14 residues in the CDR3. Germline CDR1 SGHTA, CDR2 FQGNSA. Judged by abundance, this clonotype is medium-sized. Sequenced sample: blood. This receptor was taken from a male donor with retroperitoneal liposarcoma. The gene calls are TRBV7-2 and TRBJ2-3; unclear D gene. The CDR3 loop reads CASSLVQLDGTQYF. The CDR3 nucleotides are TGTGCCAGCAGCTTAGTTCAGTTGGATGGTACGCAGTATTTT. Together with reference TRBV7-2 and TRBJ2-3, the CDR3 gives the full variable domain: GAGVSQSPSNKVTEKGKDVELRCDPISGHTALYWYRQSLGQGLEFLIYFQGNSAPDKSGLPSDRFSAERTGGSVSTLTIQRTQQEDSAVYLCASSLVQLDGTQYFGPGTRLTVL.